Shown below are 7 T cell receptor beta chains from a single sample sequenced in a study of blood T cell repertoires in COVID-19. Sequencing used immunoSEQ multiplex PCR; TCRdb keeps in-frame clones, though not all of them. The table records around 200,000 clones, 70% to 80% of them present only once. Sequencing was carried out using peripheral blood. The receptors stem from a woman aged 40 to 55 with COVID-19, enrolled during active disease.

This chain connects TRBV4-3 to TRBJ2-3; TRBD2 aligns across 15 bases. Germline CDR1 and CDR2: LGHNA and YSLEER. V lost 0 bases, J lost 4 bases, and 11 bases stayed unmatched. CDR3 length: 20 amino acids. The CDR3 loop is CASSQERLVGLAGGSDTQYF. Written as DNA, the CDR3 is TGCGCCAGCAGCCAAGAGCGACTTGTGGGACTAGCGGGGGGCTCAGATACGCAGTATTTT.

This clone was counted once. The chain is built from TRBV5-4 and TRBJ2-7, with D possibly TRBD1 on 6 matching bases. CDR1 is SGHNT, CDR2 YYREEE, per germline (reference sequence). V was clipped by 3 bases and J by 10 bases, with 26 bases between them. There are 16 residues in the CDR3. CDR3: CASSSSSRGSLGDQYF. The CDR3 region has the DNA TGTGCCAGCAGCTCCTCTAGCAGGGGATCCCTCGGGGATCAGTACTTC.

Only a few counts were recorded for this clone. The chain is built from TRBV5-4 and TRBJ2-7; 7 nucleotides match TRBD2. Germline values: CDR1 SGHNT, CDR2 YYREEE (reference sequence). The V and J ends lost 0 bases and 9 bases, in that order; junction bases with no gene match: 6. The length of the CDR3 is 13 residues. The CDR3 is CASSLAGGGGQYF. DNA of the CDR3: TGTGCCAGCAGCTTGGCTGGCGGCGGGGGGCAGTACTTC.

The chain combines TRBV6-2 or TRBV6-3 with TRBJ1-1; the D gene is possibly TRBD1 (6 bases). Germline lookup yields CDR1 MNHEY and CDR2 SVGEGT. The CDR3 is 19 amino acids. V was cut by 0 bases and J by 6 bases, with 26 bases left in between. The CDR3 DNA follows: TGTGCCAGCAGTTACTCCGACGGACAGCGACTGATGGCTTCGGCTGAAGCTTTCTTT. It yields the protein CASSYSDGQRLMASAEAFF.

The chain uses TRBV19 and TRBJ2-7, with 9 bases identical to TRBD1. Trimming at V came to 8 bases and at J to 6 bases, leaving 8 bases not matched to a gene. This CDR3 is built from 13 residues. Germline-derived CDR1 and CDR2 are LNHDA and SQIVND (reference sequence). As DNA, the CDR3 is TGTGCCAGTGAGGGACAGGGTAGTTCCGAGCAGTACTTC. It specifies CASEGQGSSEQYF.

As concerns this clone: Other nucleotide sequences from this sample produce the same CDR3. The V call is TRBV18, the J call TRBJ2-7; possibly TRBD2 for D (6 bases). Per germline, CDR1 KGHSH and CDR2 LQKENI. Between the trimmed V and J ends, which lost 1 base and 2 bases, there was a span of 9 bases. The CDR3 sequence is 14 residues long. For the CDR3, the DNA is TGTGCCAGCTCACCACGGCGGGAACCCTACGAGCAGTACTTC. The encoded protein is CASSPRREPYEQYF.

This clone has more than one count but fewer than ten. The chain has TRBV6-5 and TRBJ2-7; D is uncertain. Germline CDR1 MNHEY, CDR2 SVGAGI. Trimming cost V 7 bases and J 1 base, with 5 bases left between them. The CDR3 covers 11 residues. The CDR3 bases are TGTGCCAGCACTATATCCTACGAGCAGTACTTC. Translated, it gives CASTISYEQYF.